This is a list of T cell receptor beta chains from one sample in a study of regulatory T cells in long-lasting Graves disease. TCRdb passed the multiplex PCR reads through MiXCR, listing each CDR3 protein once. Of 300,000 to 400,000 distinct CDR3 sequences in the sample, more than 15% were seen once. Sequenced here: peripheral blood mononuclear cells (PBMCs), sampled at new diagnosis, from a patient treated with antithyroid drugs. The receptor set was obtained from a female donor with Graves disease. The CDR3 runs from the conserved cysteine through the conserved F or W. A D gene is named only where the DNA matches it firmly. Clone size is shown for a subset of rows, as once, few, many or a class of expanded clone.

abundance,len,v_gene,j_gene,d_gene,CDR3nt,CDR3aa
many,22,TRBV13,TRBJ2-2,.,TGTGCCAGCAGGACTAGTGCTTTAGGGCGGTGGGACTTCCGATCGAACACCGGGGAGCTGTTTTTT,CASRTSALGRWDFRSNTGELFF
many,15,TRBV6-1,TRBJ2-7,.,TGTGCCAGCAGCCCCGGCAGGTGGAGGCTGTACGAGCAGTACTTC,CASSPGRWRLYEQYF
many,13,TRBV20-1,TRBJ2-5,.,TGCAGTGCTAGACAGGGGATGGGGGAGACCCAGTACTTC,CSARQGMGETQYF
few,12,TRBV29-1,TRBJ2-7,TRBD2,TGCAGCGTGGGGAGGGCCGCCTACGAGCAGTACTTC,CSVGRAAYEQYF
few,12,TRBV20-1,TRBJ2-7,TRBD2,TGCGGGTCAGCGGGAGGGGGAAACGAGCAGTACTTC,CGSAGGGNEQYF
many,15,TRBV28,TRBJ1-2,TRBD1,TGTGCCAGCAACCCACCCTTCAGGGGGAACTATGGCTACACCTTC,CASNPPFRGNYGYTF
many,15,TRBV27,TRBJ2-5,.,TGTGCCAGCAGATTCTCCGGGGGGCCCGGAGAGACCCAGTACTTC,CASRFSGGPGETQYF
many,15,TRBV28,TRBJ2-3,.,TGTGCCAGCAGTTTCGGCAGGGAACTCACAGATACGCAGTATTTT,CASSFGRELTDTQYF
many,13,TRBV2,TRBJ2-5,TRBD1,TGTGCCAGCAGTGTCCCGACAGGGACCCTCCAGTACTTC,CASSVPTGTLQYF
few,15,TRBV5-5,TRBJ2-7,.,TGTGCCAGCAGCTTGGCCGAGGCGCGGACCTACGAGCAGTACTTC,CASSLAEARTYEQYF
many,14,TRBV28,TRBJ1-2,TRBD1,TGTGCCAGCAGTAAAGGGACAGCTAACTATGGCTACACCTTC,CASSKGTANYGYTF
.,15,TRBV2,TRBJ2-5,.,TGTGCCAGCAGCGTAGCTAGGGGCAGCGGGGAGACCCAGTACTTC,CASSVARGSGETQYF
few,17,TRBV9,TRBJ2-2,TRBD2,TGTGCCAGCAGCGTAGGGGTGGGAGGGTCGAACACCGGGGAGCTGTTTTTT,CASSVGVGGSNTGELFF
many,15,TRBV6-1,TRBJ2-5,TRBD2,TGTGCCAGCAGTCGGACTAGCGGACACCAAGAGACCCAGTACTTC,CASSRTSGHQETQYF
.,15,TRBV28,TRBJ1-4,TRBD1,TGTGCCAGCAGGGGGGGGACAGGGCCGGTGGAAAAACTGTTTTTT,CASRGGTGPVEKLFF
many,15,TRBV2,TRBJ2-1,TRBD2,TGTGCCAGCAGGGGGAAGCTAGCGGTCTACAATGAGCAGTTCTTC,CASRGKLAVYNEQFF
.,14,TRBV7-9,TRBJ2-7,TRBD2,TGTGCCAGCAGCTCCCAGACTAGCGTGCGGGAGCAGTACTTC,CASSSQTSVREQYF
many,15,TRBV14,TRBJ2-3,.,TGTGCCAGCAGCCAAGATTGGACCACAACAGATACGCAGTATTTT,CASSQDWTTTDTQYF
many,13,TRBV24-1,TRBJ2-3,.,TGTGCCACCAGCGAACAAGGAAGAGATACGCAGTATTTT,CATSEQGRDTQYF
many,12,TRBV9,TRBJ2-7,.,TGTGCCAGCAGCGTAGGGGATTACGAGCAGTACTTC,CASSVGDYEQYF
few,13,TRBV5-1,TRBJ1-1,.,TGCGCCAGCAGCTTGGTCGGGGTTACTGAAGCTTTCTTT,CASSLVGVTEAFF
few,16,TRBV7-9,TRBJ2-2,.,TGTGCCAGCAGACTCCAAACTTCTAGCAACACCGGGGAGCTGTTTTTT,CASRLQTSSNTGELFF
many,16,TRBV7-9,TRBJ2-3,TRBD2,TGTGCCAGCAGCTTGTACGCGGGAGCTAGCACAGATACGCAGTATTTT,CASSLYAGASTDTQYF
.,13,TRBV19,TRBJ1-5,.,TGTGCCAGCGCGGACACCAGCAATCAGCCCCAGCATTTT,CASADTSNQPQHF
once,14,TRBV2,TRBJ2-3,TRBD2,TGCACCAGCGGGGCTTTGTCTTCTGGAGATACGCAGTATTTT,CTSGALSSGDTQYF
many,14,TRBV2,TRBJ1-4,TRBD1,TGTGCCAGCGTAAAGGACAGGGTTTTTGAAAAACTGTTTTTT,CASVKDRVFEKLFF
.,15,TRBV9,TRBJ2-2,TRBD2,TGTGCCAGCAGCGTAGAACTAGCGAGGACCGGGGAGCTGTTTTTT,CASSVELARTGELFF
.,13,TRBV3-1,TRBJ1-4,.,TGTGCCAGCACCTTGGTGGGGAATGAAAAACTGTTTTTT,CASTLVGNEKLFF
.,12,TRBV11-3,TRBJ1-1,.,TGTGCCAGCAGTAGAAGCGACACTGAAGCTTTCTTT,CASSRSDTEAFF
.,14,TRBV11-2,TRBJ2-1,TRBD1,TGTGCCAGCAGCACGGGACAGGTGTACAATGAGCAGATCTTC,CASSTGQVYNEQIF
.,14,TRBV28,TRBJ1-1,TRBD1,TGTGCCAGCAGTTTTGAAGGGGGCGGCACTGAAGCTTTCTTT,CASSFEGGGTEAFF
few,14,TRBV24-1,TRBJ2-3,.,TGTGCCACCAGTGATTCCCGGGGCGCAGATACGCAGTATTTT,CATSDSRGADTQYF
.,13,TRBV6-2/TRBV6-3,TRBJ2-6,.,TGTGCCAGCATGCGAACTGGGGCCAACGTCCTGACTTTC,CASMRTGANVLTF
many,13,TRBV28,TRBJ1-5,.,TGTGCCAGCAGTTTGCCAACGGGCCAGCCCCAGCATTTT,CASSLPTGQPQHF
.,15,TRBV6-4,TRBJ1-4,.,TGTGCCAGCAGTGAGAGTGGAAACTCCAATGAAAAACTGTTTTTT,CASSESGNSNEKLFF
many,12,TRBV10-2,TRBJ2-1,.,TGCGCCAGCAGAATCCCAGTTGGTGAGCAGTTCTTC,CASRIPVGEQFF
many,21,TRBV3-1,TRBJ2-1,TRBD2,TGTGCCAGCAGCCCCCAAACTGGTGGTAGCGGGAGGGGACGTGGATACAATGAGCAGTTCTTC,CASSPQTGGSGRGRGYNEQFF
.,14,TRBV5-4,TRBJ2-2,.,TGTGCCAGCAGCTTGGAATCTGAGTCCGGGGAGCTGTTTTTT,CASSLESESGELFF
many,12,TRBV11-2,TRBJ1-1,.,TGTGCCAGCAGCTTAATGGGCCCTGAAGCTTTCTTT,CASSLMGPEAFF
many,16,TRBV28,TRBJ1-3,.,TGTGCCAGCAGTGTCAACCCGGCAGGGACTGGAAACACCATATATTTT,CASSVNPAGTGNTIYF
many,13,TRBV30,TRBJ1-2,.,TGTGCCTGGAGTGTAACCCCGGGTCTGGGCTACACCTTC,CAWSVTPGLGYTF
many,14,TRBV12-3/TRBV12-4,TRBJ2-1,.,TGTGCCAGCAGTTTACCCAGCTCCTACAATGAGCAGTTCTTC,CASSLPSSYNEQFF
many,14,TRBV2,TRBJ2-7,.,TGTGCCAGCAGTACGACAGGTTCCTCCTACGAGCAGTACTTC,CASSTTGSSYEQYF
few,13,TRBV24-1,TRBJ1-2,.,TGTGCCACCAGTGATGGGAGTTCTCGTGGCTACACCTTC,CATSDGSSRGYTF
.,12,TRBV29-1,TRBJ2-1,TRBD2,TGCAGCGTTGTTGGGCGGGAGGCTGAGCAGTTCTTC,CSVVGREAEQFF
few,18,TRBV24-1,TRBJ2-2,TRBD2,TGTGCCACCAGTGCAACTAGCGGGAGCGGTGGCTTTACCGGGGAGCTGTTTTTT,CATSATSGSGGFTGELFF
many,13,TRBV2,TRBJ2-2,.,TGTGCCAGCAGTGTGGACGAACTCGGGGAGCTGTTTTTT,CASSVDELGELFF
many,14,TRBV11-1,TRBJ2-1,.,TGTGCCAGCAGCTTGTCGAACCTGGGCAATGAGCAGTTCTTC,CASSLSNLGNEQFF
many,17,TRBV5-1,TRBJ2-6,TRBD1,TGCGCCAGCAGCTTGGTGGCAGGGGGCGGAGCGGCCAACGTCCTGACTTTC,CASSLVAGGGAANVLTF
few,14,TRBV7-2,TRBJ2-2,.,TGTGCCAGCAGCTTAGATGGGGGACCCGGGGAGCTGTTTTTT,CASSLDGGPGELFF
many,13,TRBV19,TRBJ2-5,.,TGTGCCAGTAGTCCACGGGGGTCGGAGACCCAGTACTTC,CASSPRGSETQYF
many,13,TRBV30,TRBJ1-2,.,TGTGCCTGGAGTACCAGGAGGGGCAGTGGCTACACCTTC,CAWSTRRGSGYTF